This TCR beta chain was profiled in a study of response to subunit inactivated influenza vaccine. The CDR3 loop spans 12 amino acids. Trimming stripped 2 bases from V and 6 bases from J, with 8 bases between. Germline values: CDR1 SGHVS, CDR2 FNYEAQ. Comments on this clonotype: Its target is unknown. Given a much more abundant clone one base away, this may be a read error.

TCRdb independently ran MiXCR on the RT-PCR reads; one entry per CDR3 protein. In the table there are approximately 700,000 distinct CDR3 sequences, over 11% of which are singletons. Study results and caveats: After each seasonal influenza vaccination, few new T cells are recruited, the authors suggested.

The chain employs TRBV7-6 and TRBJ2-7; D gene ambiguous. This TCR was recovered from a man in his fifties who received an inactivated influenza vaccine. Here the sequenced sample was PBMCs from blood, taken around 15 days before vaccination. CDR3 DNA sequence: TGTGCCAGCAGCTTACTCCTCGGCGAGCAGTACTTC. Its protein is CASSLLLGEQYF.